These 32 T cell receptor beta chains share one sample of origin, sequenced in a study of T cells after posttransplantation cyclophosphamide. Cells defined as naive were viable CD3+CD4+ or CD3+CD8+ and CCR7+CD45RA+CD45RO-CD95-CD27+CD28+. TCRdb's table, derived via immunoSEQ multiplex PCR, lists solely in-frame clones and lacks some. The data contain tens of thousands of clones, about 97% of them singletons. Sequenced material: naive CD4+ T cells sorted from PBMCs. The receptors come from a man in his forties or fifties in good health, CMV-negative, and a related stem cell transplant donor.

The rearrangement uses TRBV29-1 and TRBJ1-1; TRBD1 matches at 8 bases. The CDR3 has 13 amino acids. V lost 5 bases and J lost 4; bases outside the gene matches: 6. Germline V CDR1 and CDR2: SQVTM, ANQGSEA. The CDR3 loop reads CSVHPGGRTEAFF. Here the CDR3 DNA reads TGCAGCGTTCACCCAGGGGGCCGCACTGAAGCTTTCTTT.

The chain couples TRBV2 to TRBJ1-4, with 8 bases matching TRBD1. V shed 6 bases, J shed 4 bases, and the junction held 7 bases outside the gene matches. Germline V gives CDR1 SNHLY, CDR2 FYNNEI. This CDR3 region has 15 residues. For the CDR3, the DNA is TGTGCCAGCAGAGAAAGGACAGGGATTAATGAAAAACTGTTTTTT. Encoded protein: CASRERTGINEKLFF. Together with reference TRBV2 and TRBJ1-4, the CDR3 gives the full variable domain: EPEVTQTPSHQVTQMGQEVILRCVPISNHLYFYWYRQILGQKVEFLVSFYNNEISEKSEIFDDQFSVERPDGSNFTLKIRSTKLEDSAMYFCASRERTGINEKLFFGSGTQLSVL.

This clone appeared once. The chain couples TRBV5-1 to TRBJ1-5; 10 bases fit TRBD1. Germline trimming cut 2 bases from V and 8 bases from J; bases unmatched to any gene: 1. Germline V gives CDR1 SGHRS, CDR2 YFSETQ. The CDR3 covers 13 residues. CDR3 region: CASSLGTGEPQHF. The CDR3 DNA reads TGCGCCAGCAGCTTAGGGACAGGGGAGCCCCAGCATTTT.

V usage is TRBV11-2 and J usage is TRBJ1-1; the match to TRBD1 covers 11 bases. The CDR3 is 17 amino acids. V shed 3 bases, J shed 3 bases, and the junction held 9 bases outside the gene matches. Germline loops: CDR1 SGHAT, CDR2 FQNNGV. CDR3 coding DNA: TGTGCCAGCAGCTTTTTCCCGGGACAGGGGGGGGACACTGAAGCTTTCTTT. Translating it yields CASSFFPGQGGDTEAFF.

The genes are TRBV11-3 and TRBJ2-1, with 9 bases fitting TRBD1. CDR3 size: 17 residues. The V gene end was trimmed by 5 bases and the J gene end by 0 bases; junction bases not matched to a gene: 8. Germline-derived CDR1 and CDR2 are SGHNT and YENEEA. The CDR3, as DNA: TGTGCCAGCAGCCCAGGGACAGGGACGAGCTCCTACAATGAGCAGTTCTTC. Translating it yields CASSPGTGTSSYNEQFF.

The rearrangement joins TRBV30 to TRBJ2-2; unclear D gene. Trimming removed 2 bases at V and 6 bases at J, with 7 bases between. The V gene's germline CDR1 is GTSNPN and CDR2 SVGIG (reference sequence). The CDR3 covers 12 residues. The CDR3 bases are TGTGCCTGGAGTCGGGTCGCCGGGGAGCTGTTTTTT. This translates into CAWSRVAGELFF.

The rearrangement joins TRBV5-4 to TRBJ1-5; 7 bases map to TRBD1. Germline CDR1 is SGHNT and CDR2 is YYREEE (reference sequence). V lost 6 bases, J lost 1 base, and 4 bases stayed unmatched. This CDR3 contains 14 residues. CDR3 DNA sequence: TGTGCCAGCAACCGACAGGGAAGCAATCAGCCCCAGCATTTT. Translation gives CASNRQGSNQPQHF.

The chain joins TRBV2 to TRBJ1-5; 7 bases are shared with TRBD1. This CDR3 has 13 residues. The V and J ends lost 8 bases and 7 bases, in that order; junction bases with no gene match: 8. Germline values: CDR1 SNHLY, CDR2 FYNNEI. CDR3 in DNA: TGTGCCAGCCAGACAGGGTGGGGGCAGCCCCAGCATTTT. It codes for CASQTGWGQPQHF. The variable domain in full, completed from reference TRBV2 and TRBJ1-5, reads EPEVTQTPSHQVTQMGQEVILRCVPISNHLYFYWYRQILGQKVEFLVSFYNNEISEKSEIFDDQFSVERPDGSNFTLKIRSTKLEDSAMYFCASQTGWGQPQHFGDGTRLSIL.

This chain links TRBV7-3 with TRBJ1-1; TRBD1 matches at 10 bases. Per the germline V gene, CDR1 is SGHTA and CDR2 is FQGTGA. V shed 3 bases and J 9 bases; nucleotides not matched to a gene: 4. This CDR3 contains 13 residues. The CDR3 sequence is CASSFGQGEKAFF. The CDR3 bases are TGTGCCAGCAGCTTTGGACAGGGGGAGAAAGCTTTCTTT.

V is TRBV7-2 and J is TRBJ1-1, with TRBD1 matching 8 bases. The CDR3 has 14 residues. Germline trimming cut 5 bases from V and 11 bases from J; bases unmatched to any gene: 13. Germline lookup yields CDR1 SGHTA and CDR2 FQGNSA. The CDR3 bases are TGTGCCAGCAGCCCCCAATGGGTGGACAGGGTGGCTTTCTTT. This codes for CASSPQWVDRVAFF.

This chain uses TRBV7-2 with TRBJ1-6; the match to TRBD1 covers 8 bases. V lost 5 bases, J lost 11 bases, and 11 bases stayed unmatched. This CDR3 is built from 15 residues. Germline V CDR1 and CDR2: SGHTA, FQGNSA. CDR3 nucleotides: TGTGCCAGCAGCCTGTGGACAGGGTTCTCTACACCCCTCCACTTT. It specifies CASSLWTGFSTPLHF. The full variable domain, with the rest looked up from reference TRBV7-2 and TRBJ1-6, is GAGVSQSPSNKVTEKGKDVELRCDPISGHTALYWYRQSLGQGLEFLIYFQGNSAPDKSGLPSDRFSAERTGGSVSTLTIQRTQQEDSAVYLCASSLWTGFSTPLHFGNGTRLTVT.

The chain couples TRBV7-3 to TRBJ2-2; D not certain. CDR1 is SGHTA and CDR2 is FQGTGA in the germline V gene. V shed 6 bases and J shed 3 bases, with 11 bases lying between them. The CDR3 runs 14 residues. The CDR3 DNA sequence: TGTGCCAGCAGTCCAGGATTAGACACCGGGGAGCTGTTTTTT. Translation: CASSPGLDTGELFF.

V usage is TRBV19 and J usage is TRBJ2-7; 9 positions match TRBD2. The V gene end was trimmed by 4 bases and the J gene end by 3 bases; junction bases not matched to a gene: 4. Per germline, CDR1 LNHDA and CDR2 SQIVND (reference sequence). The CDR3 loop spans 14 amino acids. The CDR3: CASSRGSGGYEQYF. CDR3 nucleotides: TGTGCCAGTAGTAGAGGTAGCGGGGGCTACGAGCAGTACTTC.

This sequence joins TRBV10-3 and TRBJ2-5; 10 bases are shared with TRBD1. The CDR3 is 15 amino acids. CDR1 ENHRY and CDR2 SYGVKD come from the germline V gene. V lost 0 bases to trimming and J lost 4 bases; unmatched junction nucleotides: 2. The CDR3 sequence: CAISESDRGRETQYF. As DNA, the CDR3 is TGTGCCATCAGTGAGTCGGACAGGGGGAGAGAGACCCAGTACTTC.

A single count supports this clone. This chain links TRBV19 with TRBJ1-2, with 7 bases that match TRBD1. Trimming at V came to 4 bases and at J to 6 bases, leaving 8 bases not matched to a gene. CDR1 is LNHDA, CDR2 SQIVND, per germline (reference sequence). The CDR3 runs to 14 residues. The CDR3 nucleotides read TGTGCCAGTAGTACCACAGGGGACCGTAATGGCTACACCTTC. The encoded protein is CASSTTGDRNGYTF.

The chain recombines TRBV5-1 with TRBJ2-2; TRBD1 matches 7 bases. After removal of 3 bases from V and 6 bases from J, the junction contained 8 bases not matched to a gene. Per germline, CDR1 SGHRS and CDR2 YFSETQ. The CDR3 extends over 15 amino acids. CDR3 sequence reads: CASSSGTAKPGELFF. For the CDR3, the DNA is TGCGCCAGCAGCTCCGGGACAGCTAAACCCGGGGAGCTGTTTTTT.

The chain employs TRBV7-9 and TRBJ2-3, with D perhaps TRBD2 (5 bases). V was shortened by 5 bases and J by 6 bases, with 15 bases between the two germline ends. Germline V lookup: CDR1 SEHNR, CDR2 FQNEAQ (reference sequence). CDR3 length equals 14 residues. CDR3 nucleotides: TGTGCCAGCAGCCTAGACGGGGTCTCGGATACGCAGTATTTT. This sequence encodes CASSLDGVSDTQYF.

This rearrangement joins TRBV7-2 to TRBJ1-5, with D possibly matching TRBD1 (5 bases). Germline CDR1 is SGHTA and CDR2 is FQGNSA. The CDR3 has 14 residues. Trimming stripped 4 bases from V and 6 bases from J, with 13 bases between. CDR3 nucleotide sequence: TGTGCCAGCAGCTCCAGGGTGGCTGGTCAGCCCCAGCATTTT. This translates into CASSSRVAGQPQHF.

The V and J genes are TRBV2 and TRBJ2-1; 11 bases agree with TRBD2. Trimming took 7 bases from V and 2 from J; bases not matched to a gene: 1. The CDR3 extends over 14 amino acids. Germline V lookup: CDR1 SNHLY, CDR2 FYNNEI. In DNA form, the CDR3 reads TGTGCCAGCAAACTAGCGGGAGCCTACAATGAGCAGTTCTTC. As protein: CASKLAGAYNEQFF.

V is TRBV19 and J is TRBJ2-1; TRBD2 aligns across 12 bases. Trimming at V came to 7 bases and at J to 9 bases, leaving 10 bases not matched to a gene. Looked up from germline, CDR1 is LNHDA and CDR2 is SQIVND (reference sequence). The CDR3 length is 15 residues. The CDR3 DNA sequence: TGTGCCAGTAACCAACTAGCGGGAGGCAGGGGTGAGCAGTTCTTC. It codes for CASNQLAGGRGEQFF. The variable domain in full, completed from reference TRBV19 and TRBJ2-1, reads DGGITQSPKYLFRKEGQNVTLSCEQNLNHDAMYWYRQDPGQGLRLIYYSQIVNDFQKGDIAEGYSVSREKKESFPLTVTSAQKNPTAFYLCASNQLAGGRGEQFFGPGTRLTVL.

Here the CDR3 DNA reads TGTGCCAGCAGCCCACAGGGGACCTCTGGAAACACCATATATTTT. This sequence encodes CASSPQGTSGNTIYF. The chain uses TRBV6-6 and TRBJ1-3; 7 nucleotides match TRBD1. The J segment lost 0 bases and the V segment lost 6 bases, leaving 5 bases of the junction unmatched. The CDR3 has 15 amino acids. CDR1 and CDR2 from the germline V gene are MNHNY and SVGAGI (reference sequence).

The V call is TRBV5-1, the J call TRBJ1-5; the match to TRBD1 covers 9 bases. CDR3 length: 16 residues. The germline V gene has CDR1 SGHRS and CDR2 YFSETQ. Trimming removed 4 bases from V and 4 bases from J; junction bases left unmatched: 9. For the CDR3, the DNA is TGCGCCAGCAGCCTAGGGACAGGGTGGGGGAATCAGCCCCAGCATTTT. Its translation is CASSLGTGWGNQPQHF.

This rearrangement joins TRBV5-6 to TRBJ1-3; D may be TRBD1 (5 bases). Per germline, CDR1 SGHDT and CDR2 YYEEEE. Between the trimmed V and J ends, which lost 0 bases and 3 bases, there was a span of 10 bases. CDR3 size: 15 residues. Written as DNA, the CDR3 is TGTGCCAGCAGCTTGGCGGGGGGTGGTGGAAACACCATATATTTT. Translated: CASSLAGGGGNTIYF.

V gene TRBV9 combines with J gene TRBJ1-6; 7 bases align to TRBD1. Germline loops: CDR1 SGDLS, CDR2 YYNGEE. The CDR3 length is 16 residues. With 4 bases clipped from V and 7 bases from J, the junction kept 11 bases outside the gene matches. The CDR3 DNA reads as TGTGCCAGCAGCCCACACACCGGGACAGAGAATTCACCCCTCCACTTT. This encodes CASSPHTGTENSPLHF. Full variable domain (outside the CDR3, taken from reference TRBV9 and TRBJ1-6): DSGVTQTPKHLITATGQRVTLRCSPRSGDLSVYWYQQSLDQGLQFLIQYYNGEERAKGNILERFSAQQFPDLHSELNLSSLELGDSALYFCASSPHTGTENSPLHFGNGTRLTVT.

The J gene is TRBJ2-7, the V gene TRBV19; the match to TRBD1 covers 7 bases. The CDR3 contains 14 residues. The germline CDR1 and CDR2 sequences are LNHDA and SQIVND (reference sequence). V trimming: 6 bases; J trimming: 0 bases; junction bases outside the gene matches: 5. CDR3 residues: CASSETGDSYEQYF. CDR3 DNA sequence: TGTGCCAGTAGCGAAACAGGGGACTCCTACGAGCAGTACTTC.

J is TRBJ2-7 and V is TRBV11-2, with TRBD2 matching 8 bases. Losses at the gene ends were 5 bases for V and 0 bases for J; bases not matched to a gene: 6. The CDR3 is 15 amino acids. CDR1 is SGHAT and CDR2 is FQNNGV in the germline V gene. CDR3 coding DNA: TGTGCCAGCAGCCTTCTAGCGGGCGGCTCCTACGAGCAGTACTTC. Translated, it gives CASSLLAGGSYEQYF.

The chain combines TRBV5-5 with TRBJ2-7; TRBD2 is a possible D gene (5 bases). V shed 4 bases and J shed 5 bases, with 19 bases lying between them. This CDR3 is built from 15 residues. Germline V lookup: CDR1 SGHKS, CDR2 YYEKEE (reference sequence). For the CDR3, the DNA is TGTGCCAGCAGCATACCCCGTGAAGGAGCGGACGAGCAGTACTTC. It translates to CASSIPREGADEQYF.

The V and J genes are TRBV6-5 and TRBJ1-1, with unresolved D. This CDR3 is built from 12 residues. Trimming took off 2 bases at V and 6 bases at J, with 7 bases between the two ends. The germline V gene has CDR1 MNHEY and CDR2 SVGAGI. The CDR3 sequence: CASSYLGAEAFF. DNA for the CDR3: TGTGCCAGCAGTTACCTCGGGGCTGAAGCTTTCTTT.

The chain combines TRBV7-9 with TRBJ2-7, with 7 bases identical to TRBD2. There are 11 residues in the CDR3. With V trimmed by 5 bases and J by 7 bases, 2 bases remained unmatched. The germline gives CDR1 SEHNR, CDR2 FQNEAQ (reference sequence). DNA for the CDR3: TGTGCCAGCAGCCGGGGGGATGAGCAGTACTTC. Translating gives CASSRGDEQYF. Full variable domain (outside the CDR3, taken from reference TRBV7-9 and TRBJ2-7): DTGVSQNPRHKITKRGQNVTFRCDPISEHNRLYWYRQTLGQGPEFLTYFQNEAQLEKSRLLSDRFSAERPKGSFSTLEIQRTEQGDSAMYLCASSRGDEQYFGPGTRLTVT.

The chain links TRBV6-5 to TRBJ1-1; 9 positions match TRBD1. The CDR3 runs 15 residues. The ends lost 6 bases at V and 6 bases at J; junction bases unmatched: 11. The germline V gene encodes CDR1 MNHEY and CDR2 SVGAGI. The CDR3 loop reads CASRSYRGPNAEAFF. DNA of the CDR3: TGTGCCAGCAGGAGTTACAGGGGGCCTAACGCTGAAGCTTTCTTT.

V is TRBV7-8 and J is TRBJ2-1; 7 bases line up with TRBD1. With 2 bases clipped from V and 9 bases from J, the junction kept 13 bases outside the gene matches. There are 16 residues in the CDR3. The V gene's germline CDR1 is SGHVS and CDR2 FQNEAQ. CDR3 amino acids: CASSLPPGTVESEQFF. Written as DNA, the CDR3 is TGTGCCAGCAGCTTACCACCCGGGACAGTGGAAAGTGAGCAGTTCTTC.

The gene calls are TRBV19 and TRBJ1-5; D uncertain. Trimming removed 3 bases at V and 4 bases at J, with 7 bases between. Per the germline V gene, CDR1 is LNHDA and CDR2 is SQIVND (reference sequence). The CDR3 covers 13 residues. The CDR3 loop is CASSMRENQPQHF. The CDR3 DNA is TGTGCCAGTAGTATGAGGGAAAATCAGCCCCAGCATTTT.